The rows below give T cell receptor beta chains drawn from one sample of a study of a mutant IDH1 vaccine in newly diagnosed glioma. The protocol was immunoSEQ multiplex PCR, while the TCRdb copy is restricted to in-frame clones and leaves out a portion. In the table there are 25,000 to 40,000 clones, roughly 80% of which are singletons. No antigens are known for them. The sample here was PBMCs, taken from a glioma patient whose treatment included an IDH1 peptide vaccine. The receptors were gathered from a woman in her thirties with glioma. Some clones in this sample may be carry-over from other donors' samples. The CDR3 runs from the conserved cysteine through the conserved F or W. A D gene is named only where the DNA matches it firmly. Clone size, where shown, is once, few, many, or a class for clones that have expanded.

j_call,v_call,d_call,clone_size,cdr3_nt,cdr3_aa
TRBJ2-5,TRBV6-5,TRBD1,once,TGTGCCAGCAGTTACTCGAACAGGGGGGAACGTGAGACCCAGTACTTC,CASSYSNRGERETQYF
TRBJ1-2,TRBV6-5,TRBD1,.,TGTGCCAGCAGCACGACAGGGGGCAGCTATGGCTACACCTTC,CASSTTGGSYGYTF
TRBJ2-7,TRBV5-4,TRBD1,.,TGTGCCAGCAGCATCGGGACAGCCGACGAGCAGTACTTC,CASSIGTADEQYF
TRBJ2-7,TRBV5-4,.,.,TGTGCCAGCAGCTTCCTATACGAGCAGTACTTC,CASSFLYEQYF
TRBJ2-7,TRBV18,.,.,TGTGCCAGCTCAGCCTCCTACGAGCAGTACTTC,CASSASYEQYF
TRBJ2-1,TRBV27,.,.,TGTGCCAGCAGTTTATCGAGGGGGGGCTCCTACAATGAGCAGTTCTTC,CASSLSRGGSYNEQFF
TRBJ2-3,TRBV2,.,once,TGTGCCAGCAGTGAAGTGCTAGGGAACGCAGATACGCAGTATTTT,CASSEVLGNADTQYF
TRBJ2-1,TRBV9,.,.,TGTGCCAGCAGCGAGTACTCCTACAATGAGCAGTTCTTC,CASSEYSYNEQFF
TRBJ2-5,TRBV6-4,.,few,TGTGCCAGCAGTGAGCGGCAGGGAGAGACCCAGTACTTC,CASSERQGETQYF
TRBJ1-1,TRBV5-1,.,.,TGCGCCAGCAGCCCGGGGTTCACTGAAGCTTTCTTT,CASSPGFTEAFF
TRBJ2-2,TRBV21-1,.,.,TGTGCCAGCAGCGACCCGGGACTAGCGGGAGGTCGGACCGGGGAGCTGTTTTTT,CASSDPGLAGGRTGELFF
TRBJ1-4,TRBV28,.,.,TGTGCCAGCAGCCCTGGACAGTCCAGTGAAAAACTGTTTTTT,CASSPGQSSEKLFF
TRBJ1-1,TRBV29-1,.,few,TGCAGCGCTAACCATGGACAAGGTGAAGCTTTCTTT,CSANHGQGEAFF
TRBJ1-1,TRBV4-1,.,once,TGCGCCAGCAGCCAAGATAGAGGGGGCACTGAAGCTTTCTTT,CASSQDRGGTEAFF
TRBJ2-1,TRBV7-9,TRBD2,once,TGTGCCAGCAGCTTGCGGGAGGGCCTTATGGACAATGAGCAGTTCTTC,CASSLREGLMDNEQFF
TRBJ2-2,TRBV7-9,.,.,TGTGCCAGCAGGCCCGCTGGTGCCGGGGAGCTGTTTTTT,CASRPAGAGELFF